This TCR beta chain was sequenced for a study of T cell responses to AZD1222 COVID-19 vaccine. With 7 bases removed from V and 2 bases from J, the gap between germline ends came to 14 bases. CDR3 size: 13 residues. Germline CDR1 SQVTM, CDR2 ANQGSEA. Using immunoSEQ multiplex PCR, the repertoire was profiled, and TCRdb retains in-frame clones only, with some absent. This table has around 110,000 clones, roughly 87% appearing once. The gene calls are TRBV29-1 and TRBJ1-2, with TRBD1 as a possible D gene (6 bases). The sequencing here drew on peripheral blood, taken on day 0 of AZD1222 vaccination. The source of this sequence is an adult in good health. The CDR3 sequence: CSAGERSNYGYTF. Here the CDR3 DNA reads TGCAGCGCAGGGGAGAGGTCCAACTATGGCTACACCTTC. Full variable domain (outside the CDR3, taken from reference TRBV29-1 and TRBJ1-2): SAVISQKPSRDICQRGTSLTIQCQVDSQVTMMFWYRQQPGQSLTLIATANQGSEATYESGFVIDKFPISRPNLTFSTLTVSNMSPEDSSIYLCSAGERSNYGYTFGSGTRLTVV.